One sample yielded the 25 T cell receptor beta chains listed below, sequenced in a study of blood T cell repertoires in COVID-19 (dated by TCRdb to 2020 to 2022). The library was made by the immunoSEQ multiplex PCR assay. What TCRdb holds here is the immuneACCESS table cut down to in-frame rearrangements. Part of the clones is not present; checked against another copy, under half of the missing clones reflect an unresolved V gene, and the others are unexplained. Present in this sample are around 150,000 clones, approximately 86% of which were seen just once. The top ten clonotypes cover roughly 0.95% of the sample. Source material: peripheral blood. These receptor sequences come from a man between 18 and 35 years old with acute or convalescent COVID-19.

The chain couples TRBV15 to TRBJ2-3; D is undetermined. This CDR3 contains 14 residues. The germline V gene encodes CDR1 LNHNV and CDR2 YYDKDF (reference sequence). Deletions cut 3 bases from V and 0 bases from J, with 7 bases between. CDR3 bases: TGTGCCACCAGCAGCGACGGGAGCACAGATACGCAGTATTTT. Its protein product is CATSSDGSTDTQYF.

This clone was observed once. This rearrangement joins TRBV6-5 to TRBJ2-7; 10 nucleotides agree with TRBD1. The germline V gene has CDR1 MNHEY and CDR2 SVGAGI. The CDR3 totals 14 residues. The ends lost 6 bases at V and 7 bases at J; junction bases unmatched: 9. The CDR3 coding sequence is TGTGCCAGCAGCCAACAAAGGACAGGGGGGGAGCAGTACTTC. Protein product: CASSQQRTGGEQYF.

This chain connects TRBV5-5 to TRBJ2-2; D is undetermined. V was clipped by 4 bases and J by 0 bases, with 7 bases between them. The CDR3 spans 14 residues. CDR1 SGHKS and CDR2 YYEKEE come from the germline V gene (reference sequence). The CDR3 sequence is CASSVLSNTGELFF. The CDR3 coding sequence is TGTGCCAGCAGCGTACTCTCGAACACCGGGGAGCTGTTTTTT.

This clone was recorded once. The chain links TRBV30 to TRBJ1-6; D is unresolved. The CDR3 is 12 amino acids. With 1 base removed from V and 7 bases from J, the gap between germline ends came to 5 bases. Germline CDR1 and CDR2: GTSNPN and SVGIG (reference sequence). CDR3 loop: CAWSAENSPLHF. CDR3 sequence (DNA): TGTGCCTGGAGTGCGGAGAATTCACCCCTCCACTTT.

The chain links TRBV2 to TRBJ2-7; 9 bases fit TRBD2. The CDR3 is made up of 15 amino acids. Germline-derived CDR1 and CDR2 are SNHLY and FYNNEI. The V and J ends lost 8 bases and 7 bases, in that order; junction bases with no gene match: 15. The CDR3 here is CASGSELAGPGEQYF. The CDR3 DNA follows: TGTGCCAGCGGCTCGGAGCTAGCGGGGCCTGGAGAGCAGTACTTC.

The rearrangement uses TRBV30 and TRBJ1-6; possible D gene TRBD1, 5 bases. CDR3 length: 14 residues. Germline V gives CDR1 GTSNPN, CDR2 SVGIG (reference sequence). V lost 3 bases, J lost 8 bases, and 14 bases lay in between. CDR3 in DNA: TGTGCCTGGAGGTTAAGGGGTGTGGATTCACCCCTCCACTTT. This translates into CAWRLRGVDSPLHF. The full variable domain, with the rest looked up from reference TRBV30 and TRBJ1-6, is SQTIHQWPATLVQPVGSPLSLECTVEGTSNPNLYWYRQAAGRGLQLLFYSVGIGQISSEVPQNLSASRPQDRQFILSSKKLLLSDSGFYLCAWRLRGVDSPLHFGNGTRLTVT.

The chain combines TRBV18 with TRBJ2-5; a weak D match, TRBD2 (6 bases). Germline V gene data show CDR1 as KGHSH and CDR2 as LQKENI. Trimming shortened V by 6 bases and J by 2 bases, and 16 bases separated the two germline ends. The CDR3 has 15 amino acids. The CDR3 protein is CASSHGTGSQETQYF. The DNA of the CDR3 is TGTGCCAGCTCGCACGGGACTGGATCTCAAGAGACCCAGTACTTC.

This chain links TRBV11-2 with TRBJ1-6, with TRBD1 matching 7 bases. Trimming cost V 3 bases and J 7 bases; bases outside gene matches: 6. CDR1 is SGHAT and CDR2 is FQNNGV in the germline V gene. The length of the CDR3 is 15 residues. As DNA, the CDR3 is TGTGCCAGCAGCTTGACAACAGGGGCGAATTCACCCCTCCACTTT. Its translation is CASSLTTGANSPLHF.

The gene calls are TRBV6-6 and TRBJ2-7; D possibly corresponds to TRBD1 (6 bases). Germline CDR1 reads MNHNY; CDR2 reads SVGAGI (reference sequence). CDR3 length: 13 residues. Trimming pared 10 bases from V and 2 bases from J, leaving 15 bases between. CDR3 residues: CATARDKTYEQYF. The DNA for the CDR3 is TGTGCCACCGCACGGGACAAAACCTACGAGCAGTACTTC.

This clone was seen more than once but under ten times. V gene TRBV4-2 combines with J gene TRBJ1-2; 9 bases match TRBD1. The CDR3 sequence is 14 residues long. The germline V gene encodes CDR1 LGHNA and CDR2 YNFKEQ. After removal of 4 bases from V and 4 bases from J, the junction contained 4 bases not matched to a gene. Written as DNA, the CDR3 is TGTGCCAGCAGCCCTGGACAGGGGACCTATGGCTACACCTTC. Translated: CASSPGQGTYGYTF.

The V call is TRBV10-3, the J call TRBJ2-3; TRBD2 matches 9 bases. V dropped 8 bases and J dropped 2; count of bases not matched to a gene: 8. The CDR3 runs to 15 residues. The germline CDR1 and CDR2 sequences are ENHRY and SYGVKD. CDR3 protein: CAILSSGAFTDTQYF. Here the CDR3 DNA reads TGTGCCATCCTTTCTAGCGGGGCTTTCACAGATACGCAGTATTTT.

The DNA of the CDR3 is TGTGCCAGCAGTGGGGGACAGGGGCCGCAAGGGCAGCCCCAGCATTTT. This translates into CASSGGQGPQGQPQHF. The chain couples TRBV6-1 to TRBJ1-5; 10 bases align to TRBD1. In germline, CDR1 is MNHNS, CDR2 SASEGT. Unmatched junction bases numbered 10, after V lost 4 bases and J lost 7 bases. The CDR3 covers 16 residues.

The genes are TRBV30 and TRBJ1-6, with unresolved D. The CDR3 sequence is 14 residues long. V was trimmed by 2 bases and J by 9 bases, leaving 14 bases between them. Germline CDR1 reads GTSNPN; CDR2 reads SVGIG (reference sequence). CDR3 sequence: CAWSWETDGSPLHF. Here the CDR3 DNA reads TGTGCCTGGAGTTGGGAGACCGATGGTTCACCCCTCCACTTT.

This clone has just a few counts. The chain recombines TRBV28 with TRBJ1-4; D possibly corresponds to TRBD1 (6 bases). Trimming cost V 3 bases and J 4 bases, with 27 bases left between them. Germline V gene lookup returns CDR1 MDHEN and CDR2 SYDVKM. The CDR3 covers 20 residues. The DNA for the CDR3 is TGTGCCAGCAGTTTCCAAACTCTGGTTCAGGGGCCCTCCAATAATGAAAAACTGTTTTTT. It is translated as CASSFQTLVQGPSNNEKLFF.

The V gene is TRBV28, the J gene TRBJ1-1, with D possibly matching TRBD1 (5 bases). Germline-derived CDR1 and CDR2 are MDHEN and SYDVKM. This CDR3 has 14 amino acids. V shed 5 bases and J shed 1 base, with 11 bases lying between them. CDR3 protein: CASSGGLQNTEAFF. The CDR3 bases are TGTGCCAGCAGTGGGGGACTCCAGAACACTGAAGCTTTCTTT.

The genes are TRBV27 and TRBJ1-1, with D maybe TRBD1 (5 bases). The CDR3 runs to 16 residues. The V gene's germline CDR1 is MNHEY and CDR2 SMNVEV (reference sequence). With 4 bases removed from V and 1 base from J, the gap between germline ends came to 16 bases. The CDR3 nucleotides are TGTGCCAGCAGTTCGAGAAACAACAGGAGGAACACTGAAGCTTTCTTT. This codes for CASSSRNNRRNTEAFF.

The rearrangement uses TRBV19 and TRBJ1-5; D gene ambiguous. There are 16 residues in the CDR3. Germline V gene lookup returns CDR1 LNHDA and CDR2 SQIVND (reference sequence). V lost 6 bases and J 0 bases, leaving 15 bases between the germline ends. The CDR3 bases are TGTGCCAGTAGCCCAATGGGCATCCTTAGCAATCAGCCCCAGCATTTT. Its translation is CASSPMGILSNQPQHF.

The rearrangement links TRBV2 to TRBJ1-3; a weak D match, TRBD1 (5 bases). V was pared by 8 bases and J by 2 bases, with 16 bases between. The CDR3 sequence is 15 residues long. Per the germline V gene, CDR1 is SNHLY and CDR2 is FYNNEI. CDR3 amino acids: CASCLGQAPGNTIYF. In nucleotides, the CDR3 is TGTGCCAGCTGCCTTGGACAAGCCCCTGGAAACACCATATATTTT.

This chain links TRBV5-1 with TRBJ1-1; D gene unclear. V gave up 3 bases and J gave up 0 bases, with 15 bases separating them. Germline V CDR1 and CDR2: SGHRS, YFSETQ. The CDR3 length is 16 residues. The DNA of the CDR3 is TGCGCCAGCAGCTCCCCCTCGGGGTCAATGAACACTGAAGCTTTCTTT. Translation gives CASSSPSGSMNTEAFF.

This chain joins TRBV18 and TRBJ2-3; 9 nucleotides align to TRBD2. CDR1 and CDR2 from the germline V gene are KGHSH and LQKENI. Trimming took 4 bases from V and 2 from J; bases not matched to a gene: 16. There are 19 residues in the CDR3. CDR3 sequence: CASSLDRASGALSTDTQYF. The CDR3 DNA follows: TGTGCCAGCTCACTCGATCGGGCTAGCGGGGCCCTATCCACAGATACGCAGTATTTT.

The chain is built from TRBV19 and TRBJ2-3; 9 bases line up with TRBD2. The length of the CDR3 is 15 residues. Germline CDR1 reads LNHDA; CDR2 reads SQIVND (reference sequence). Trimming took 3 bases from V and 4 from J; bases not matched to a gene: 5. The CDR3 loop reads CASSIERGVADTQYF. As DNA, the CDR3 is TGTGCCAGTAGTATTGAGCGGGGGGTCGCAGATACGCAGTATTTT.

This rearrangement joins TRBV14 to TRBJ1-2; 9 nucleotides agree with TRBD1. The CDR3 extends over 16 amino acids. Unmatched junction bases numbered 10, after V lost 3 bases and J lost 5 bases. In germline, CDR1 is SGHDN, CDR2 FVKESK. CDR3 sequence (DNA): TGTGCCAGCAGCCAGGCCGGGACAGGGCCCGCTTATGGCTACACCTTC. Translating it yields CASSQAGTGPAYGYTF.

The rearrangement uses TRBV6-5 and TRBJ1-2; the match to TRBD1 covers 7 bases. V trimming: 2 bases; J trimming: 3 bases; junction bases outside the gene matches: 3. CDR3 length equals 14 residues. Germline V gene data show CDR1 as MNHEY and CDR2 as SVGAGI. The CDR3 here is CASSYQGQDYGYTF. The DNA for the CDR3 is TGTGCCAGCAGTTACCAAGGACAGGACTATGGCTACACCTTC.

The chain carries TRBV11-1 and TRBJ2-5; TRBD2 agrees at 10 bases. The V segment lost 1 base and the J segment 1 base; nucleotides outside the gene matches: 3. The V gene's germline CDR1 is SGHAT and CDR2 FQDESV (reference sequence). The CDR3 has 16 amino acids. CDR3 sequence reads: CASSLGSGGRQETQYF. In DNA, the CDR3 is TGTGCCAGCAGCTTAGGTAGCGGGGGGCGCCAAGAGACCCAGTACTTC.

This clone was picked up a small number of times. This rearrangement joins TRBV7-6 to TRBJ1-4; perhaps TRBD1 as D (5 bases). The CDR3 covers 15 residues. The V and J ends lost 0 bases and 7 bases respectively, with 12 bases between them. The germline CDR1 and CDR2 sequences are SGHVS and FNYEAQ. The CDR3 DNA reads as TGTGCCAGCAGCTTAGCTAGGGGTATTGGTGAAAAACTGTTTTTT. Encoded protein: CASSLARGIGEKLFF.